This T cell receptor beta chain was identified in a study of shared clonotypes between healthy human individuals. The CDR3 sequence is 15 residues long. Trimming cost V 8 bases and J 1 base; bases outside gene matches: 6. Germline V gene data show CDR1 as LNHDA and CDR2 as SQIVND (reference sequence). The protocol was immunoSEQ multiplex PCR, while the TCRdb copy is restricted to in-frame clones and leaves out a portion. The table has 550,000 to 800,000 clones, approximately 74% seen once; the top ten hold about 1.8%. The clonotype was recovered from a woman aged 30 to 39 in good health. Sequencing was done on a sample of memory CD4+ T cells sorted from blood. Subset meaning: CD45RA-negative fraction. The chain links TRBV19 to TRBJ2-2; TRBD1 matches 8 bases. This CDR3 is CASGGQGKNTGELFF. In DNA, the CDR3 is TGTGCCAGTGGCGGACAGGGCAAGAACACCGGGGAGCTGTTTTTT.